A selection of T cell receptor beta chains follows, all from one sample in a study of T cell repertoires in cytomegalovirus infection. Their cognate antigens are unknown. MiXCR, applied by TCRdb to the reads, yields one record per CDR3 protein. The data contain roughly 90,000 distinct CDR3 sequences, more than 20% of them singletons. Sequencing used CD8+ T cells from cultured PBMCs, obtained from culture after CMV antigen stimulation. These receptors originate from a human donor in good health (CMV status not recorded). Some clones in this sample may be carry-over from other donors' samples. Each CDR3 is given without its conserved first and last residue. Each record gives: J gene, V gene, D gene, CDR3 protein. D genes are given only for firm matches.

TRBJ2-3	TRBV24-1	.	ATSDPSGTQY
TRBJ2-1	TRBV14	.	ASSQEAYWPGNEQF
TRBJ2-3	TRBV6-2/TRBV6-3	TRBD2	ASSYRTSGGPDTQY
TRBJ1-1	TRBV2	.	ASSEAHERALTEAF
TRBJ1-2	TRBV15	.	ATSRESGANYGYT
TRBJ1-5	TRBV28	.	ASSLGLEGNQPQH
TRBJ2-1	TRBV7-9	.	ASSELTGPQNNEQF
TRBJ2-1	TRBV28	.	ASTSFRDGYNEQF
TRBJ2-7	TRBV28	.	ASSSDSAYEQY
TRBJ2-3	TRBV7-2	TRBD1	ASSLGTGGDTDTQY
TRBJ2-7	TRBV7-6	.	ANSKTDEQY
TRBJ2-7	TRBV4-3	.	ASSQDRGGIYEQY
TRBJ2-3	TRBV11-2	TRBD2	ASSWGTTTDTQY
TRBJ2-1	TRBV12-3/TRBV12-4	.	ASSGRGEQF
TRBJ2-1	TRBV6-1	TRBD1	ASRDVGDRGIDEQF
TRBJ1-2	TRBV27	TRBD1	ASSQGQGSYGYT
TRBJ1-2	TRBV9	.	ASSAPTPTEQNFNYGYT
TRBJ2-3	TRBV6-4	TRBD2	ASSEVAGASDTQY
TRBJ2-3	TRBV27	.	ACSPGADTQY
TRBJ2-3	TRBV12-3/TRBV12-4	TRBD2	ASRGTSGASSTDTQY
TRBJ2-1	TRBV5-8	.	ASSPKLDSYNEQF
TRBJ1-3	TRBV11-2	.	ASSLDHSSGNTIY
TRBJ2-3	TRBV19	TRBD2	ASSPGLAGGPLADTQY
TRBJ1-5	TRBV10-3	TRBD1	AISGGQGDNQPQH